Presented here are 10 T cell receptor beta chains from one specimen sequenced in a study of shared clonotypes between healthy human individuals. TCRdb's table, derived via immunoSEQ multiplex PCR, lists solely in-frame clones and lacks some. The sample contains roughly 2,500,000 clones, approximately 93% of which appear only once. The sequenced sample was naive CD4+ T cells from PBMCs. Regarding subset: CD45RA+ positively selected. The receptors stem from a man aged 18 to 30 in good health. Some clones in this sample may be carry-over from other donors' samples.

The CDR3 here is CASSDRGQGTDTQYF. The CDR3 nucleotides are TGTGCCAGCAGTGACCGGGGCCAGGGCACAGATACGCAGTATTTT. The chain links TRBV6-4 to TRBJ2-3; possibly TRBD1 or TRBD2 for D (5 bases each). Trimming cost V 2 bases and J 1 base, with 10 bases left between them. CDR1 is MRHNA and CDR2 is SNTAGT in the germline V gene. This CDR3 has 15 amino acids.

The chain recombines TRBV18 with TRBJ2-7, with 7 bases fitting TRBD2. J lost 3 bases, V lost 3 bases, and 8 bases had no gene match. CDR1 is KGHSH, CDR2 LQKENI, per germline. This CDR3 is 15 amino acids long. CDR3 in DNA: TGTGCCAGCTCACCTACGAGCGGGATTGACTACGAGCAGTACTTC. It specifies CASSPTSGIDYEQYF.

The chain carries TRBV28 and TRBJ1-4; TRBD1 agrees at 11 bases. The germline CDR1 and CDR2 sequences are MDHEN and SYDVKM. V shed 4 bases and J 6 bases; nucleotides not matched to a gene: 1. The CDR3 extends over 14 amino acids. Here the CDR3 reads CASSSGQGDEKLFF. DNA for the CDR3: TGTGCCAGCAGTTCGGGACAGGGGGATGAAAAACTGTTTTTT.

V gene TRBV6-5 combines with J gene TRBJ2-3; 8 bases line up with TRBD1. The ends lost 7 bases at V and 8 bases at J; junction bases unmatched: 11. Germline V gene data show CDR1 as MNHEY and CDR2 as SVGAGI. The CDR3 totals 14 residues. The CDR3 loop is CASIRGRLRPTQYF. For the CDR3, the DNA is TGTGCCAGCATCAGGGGGCGCCTCCGTCCTACGCAGTATTTT.

The chain uses TRBV6-5 and TRBJ2-7; D gene uncertain. Germline assignment: CDR1 MNHEY and CDR2 SVGAGI. The CDR3 runs 15 residues. Trimming left V 0 bases short and J 4 bases short, with 13 bases between. CDR3 amino acids: CASSYSSTVYYEQYF. CDR3 DNA: TGTGCCAGCAGTTACTCCTCCACAGTCTATTACGAGCAGTACTTC.

This chain links TRBV19 with TRBJ2-5; the D is unclear. The CDR3 length is 13 residues. Per germline, CDR1 LNHDA and CDR2 SQIVND (reference sequence). The V and J ends lost 10 bases and 2 bases respectively, with 14 bases between them. The CDR3, as DNA: TGTGCCACCTACGACAAATTACAAGAGACCCAGTACTTC. It is translated as CATYDKLQETQYF.

The V and J genes are TRBV11-1 and TRBJ2-7; weak D call: TRBD2 (5 bases). Trimming removed 5 bases from V and 3 bases from J, with 11 bases in between. The CDR3 has 13 amino acids. CDR1 and CDR2 (germline): SGHAT, FQDESV (reference sequence). For the CDR3, the DNA is TGTGCCAGCAGCGATGCGGGTGGCTACGAGCAGTACTTC. The encoded protein is CASSDAGGYEQYF.

V usage is TRBV5-1 and J usage is TRBJ1-5, with TRBD1 as a possible D gene (5 bases). This CDR3 is built from 18 residues. The germline CDR1 and CDR2 sequences are SGHRS and YFSETQ. Trimming took off 3 bases at V and 6 bases at J, with 25 bases between the two ends. DNA for the CDR3: TGCGCCAGCAGCTCGGACCTGTTAGGACAACGGTGGAGTCAGCCCCAGCATTTT. Its translation is CASSSDLLGQRWSQPQHF. Full variable domain (remainder filled in from reference TRBV5-1 and TRBJ1-5): KAGVTQTPRYLIKTRGQQVTLSCSPISGHRSVSWYQQTPGQGLQFLFEYFSETQRNKGNFPGRFSGRQFSNSRSEMNVSTLELGDSALYLCASSSDLLGQRWSQPQHFGDGTRLSIL.

On this clone: This CDR3 is also generated by other DNA sequences in the sample. The V call is TRBV18, the J call TRBJ2-2, with D perhaps TRBD1 (6 bases). The CDR3 extends over 14 amino acids. V was cut by 5 bases and J by 4 bases, with 11 bases left in between. Germline V CDR1 and CDR2: KGHSH, LQKENI. For the CDR3, the DNA is TGTGCCAGCTCAAGGACAGTGCCCACCGGGGAGCTGTTTTTT. Amino acids: CASSRTVPTGELFF.

The chain joins TRBV7-8 to TRBJ2-7; TRBD2 agrees at 7 bases. Germline CDR1 SGHVS, CDR2 FQNEAQ. V shed 4 bases and J 2 bases; nucleotides not matched to a gene: 11. The CDR3 has 16 residues. The CDR3 protein is CASSSWGESGTYEQYF. As DNA, the CDR3 is TGTGCCAGCAGCTCGTGGGGGGAGAGCGGGACCTACGAGCAGTACTTC.